This entry features one T cell receptor beta chain sequence. This clone's antigen is unknown. The CDR3 ends on some other residue instead of the conserved phenylalanine or tryptophan, so this is likely a read error. Because the CDR3's place on the DNA is in doubt, the DNA is left out and the CDR3 is given as listed by TCRdb. The library was built by means of 5' RACE. Sequencing was carried out with an Illumina HiSeq 2500. A second about 7 to 11 cycle PCR used a sample-barcoded 5' primer and a J-beta primer mix. Each TCR beta cDNA molecule received a unique molecular identifier from a template-switch 5' adaptor carrying 12 random nucleotides. Each sample yielded at least 2.5 million CDR3-containing paired-end reads. All of the RNA was converted into first-strand cDNA using the Mint cDNA synthesis kit, with a TRBC-specific oligonucleotide serving as the primer. All cDNA was treated with uracil-DNA glycosylase and then went through a first 18-cycle PCR with the universal primers M1SS and BC2_uni_R. The published analysis was carried out like this. Each sample was normalized by randomly selecting 1 million high-quality reads, each carrying a distinct molecular identifier. Reads sharing molecular identifiers were discarded rather than binned into consensus sequences. CDR3 identification, clonotype clustering and error correction used MiTCR with a Q25 quality threshold and the strictest error-elimination algorithm. A nonparametric unseen species model using Euler transformation provided a lower-bound estimate of total TCR beta diversity. TCRdb applied fastp at Q25 and MiXCR to the public reads, then kept only in-frame beta chains. Rows with one shared CDR3 protein collapse into an entry with the most common genes and DNA. TCRdb's processing, not the authors' own work, is the source of the V and J calls. The sample contains about 930,000 distinct CDR3 sequences, under 35% of them found a single time. The leading ten clones occupy 9.5% to 13% of the sample.

This specimen comes from a study of blood T cells in healthy people across ages (dated by TCRdb to between 2015 and 2017). Background on the whole study: In model experiments, roughly one uniquely barcoded TCR beta cDNA molecule per two T cells was captured by template switching. Using deep sequencing normalized with unique cDNA molecular identifiers, the study measured how TCR beta repertoire diversity changes with age. The donors were split into four age groups: young (average 16 years), middle-aged (about 40), aged (roughly 60) and long-lived (under 85). For two donors (one aged 18 to 30 and one aged 80 or older), the study analyzed two additional independent replicas of 1 million unique cDNA reads from the same blood draw.

Ends included, the CDR3 has 14 residues. CDR1 and CDR2 are drawn from the germline V gene (reference sequence): DFQATT, SNEGSKA. Results and caveats for the whole study, not just this receptor: Compared with the aged group, more naive CD4+ T cells, fewer expanded clones and increased TCR diversity were shown by the long-lived group, suggesting age selection. Observed TCR beta diversity correlated strongly with the percentage of naive T cells measured by flow cytometry. As age increased, observed TCR beta diversity per million T cells dropped in a roughly linear way, and a significant reduction was already evident by age around 41. Donor CMV infection status was unknown, potentially confounding age-related changes in expanded clonotypes. Estimates of total diversity based on one million sequenced T cells were considered lower bounds and underestimates. Since profiling was done on bulk unsorted PBMCs, naive and antigen-experienced compartments could not be conclusively compared.

Systemically healthy Caucasian individuals from Russia, 39 in total and aged roughly 6 to 95 years, were included as donors. Each donor gave about 9.8 milliliters of peripheral blood, drawn into EDTA-treated Vacutainer tubes. PBMCs were isolated by Ficoll-Paque density-gradient centrifugation, with at least 6 million obtained per sample. Trizol reagent was used to extract total RNA from PBMCs, with at least 6 micrograms per sample. For every donor, flow cytometry on a PBMC aliquot measured the percentage of naive CD45RAhigh/CD27high T cells. This sample also belongs to another study, concerning T cells of mothers and their children. Reported in the second study: Nine systemically healthy Caucasian individuals served as donors, namely three mothers together with their six children. cDNA synthesis used all of the extracted RNA, with roughly 1.5 ug of RNA in each 15 ul reaction. Sample barcodes and 2-4 random nucleotides were added via the M1S primer in the second PCR. Over 9.5 million TCR beta CDR3 reads were obtained for each mother, and 2.5 million to 3 million reads were obtained for each child. TCR recombination output is similarly shaped by thymic selection in related and unrelated pairs, with a minor effect exerted by inherited differences. Normalized repertoire overlap in related mother-child pairs was always slightly higher than in unrelated mother-child pairs, but the difference was never significant. No persistent microchimeric T cell clones were found, with a detection sensitivity of approximately 94 clones per million clonotypes. The study used deep NGS to compare TCR beta repertoires of mothers and children, seeking features distinguishing related mother-child pairs from unrelated individuals. The mean age was 40 +/- 4 years for the mothers and approximately 11 +/- 4 years for the children. After adapter ligation with NEBNext reagents, the libraries were sequenced on Illumina HiSeq 2000 with 100+100 nt paired-end reads. To avoid cross-contamination, the mother libraries and the child libraries were prepared a month apart and sequenced in separate runs. For each donor, somewhere between about 450,000 and 2,200,000 distinct TCR beta clonotypes were identified. Naive TCR beta clonotypes were estimated from low-frequency clonotypes matched to each donor's FACS-determined naive share, without sorting.

The chain is assembled from TRBV20-1 and TRBJ2-1; TRBD2, as called in the table, went unchecked against the DNA. Material: blood. The clonotype originates from a woman between 40 and 50 years old in good health. The CDR3 here reads CSARDTGRAYTFGS.